This T cell receptor beta chain was retrieved from a study of cytomegalovirus exposure and HLA in healthy donors. Vbeta (60) and Jbeta (13) primers were used in the PCR. Measured with immunoSEQ multiplex PCR; TCRdb has only the in-frame clones, and not every one. Here the sample spans approximately 140,000 clones, 70% to 85% being singletons. V lost 6 bases and J 8 bases, leaving 9 bases between the germline ends. The CDR3 has 11 residues. Germline values: CDR1 MNHEY, CDR2 SVGAGI. This clone was seen a handful of times. The sequenced material came from PBMCs. The sequence derives from a man aged 35 to 55 in good health and CMV-seropositive. The chain uses TRBV6-5 and TRBJ2-3, with unresolved D. The DNA of the CDR3 is TGTGCCAGCAGATCTCCGGGTACGCAGTATTTT. Translation: CASRSPGTQYF.